A selection of T cell receptor beta chains follows, all from one sample in a study of blood T cell repertoires in COVID-19. Method: immunoSEQ multiplex PCR; TCRdb's copy keeps in-frame clones and lacks some. The table includes around 160,000 clones, 65% to 90% detected once. The material sequenced was peripheral blood. The receptor set was obtained from a man aged 55 to 69 with acute or convalescent COVID-19. The CDR3 runs from the conserved cysteine through the conserved F or W. A D gene is named only where the DNA matches it firmly. Some rows mark clone size as missing; the rest say once, few, many or name a class of expanded clone.

V gene	J gene	clone size	D gene	CDR3 protein	CDR3 DNA
TRBV10-3	TRBJ1-2	.	.	CAISIRDGYTF	TGTGCCATCAGTATCAGGGATGGCTACACCTTC
TRBV19	TRBJ1-2	.	.	CASSTLQGSLGYTF	TGTGCCAGTAGTACCCTTCAGGGGTCATTAGGCTACACCTTC
TRBV12-5	TRBJ2-3	.	.	CASGSVGSLGDTQYF	TGTGCTAGTGGTTCCGTCGGGAGTTTGGGAGATACGCAGTATTTT
TRBV28	TRBJ1-1	once	.	CASSALGTENTEAFF	TGTGCCAGCAGCGCCCTCGGGACTGAGAACACTGAAGCTTTCTTT
TRBV29-1	TRBJ1-4	.	TRBD1	CSVEDDRGSNEKLFF	TGCAGCGTTGAGGATGACAGGGGCTCTAATGAAAAACTGTTTTTT
TRBV5-8	TRBJ2-7	.	.	CASSSGTYEQYF	TGTGCCAGCAGTTCAGGGACCTACGAGCAGTACTTC
TRBV24-1	TRBJ2-7	once	.	CATSDPTGTHSYEQYF	TGTGCCACCAGTGATCCAACCGGGACACACTCCTACGAGCAGTACTTC
TRBV7-8	TRBJ2-5	.	.	CASSFSRRETQYF	TGTGCCAGCAGCTTTTCTAGGAGAGAGACCCAGTACTTC
TRBV5-4	TRBJ1-1	once	TRBD1	CASSLAPGQGTEAFF	TGTGCCAGCAGCTTGGCGCCGGGACAGGGAACTGAAGCTTTCTTT
TRBV2	TRBJ1-2	few	TRBD1	CASDAGTGTQGVYGYTF	TGTGCCAGCGATGCCGGGACAGGGACGCAAGGGGTCTATGGCTACACCTTC
TRBV4-1	TRBJ1-4	.	.	CASSQARRRGTNEKLFF	TGCGCCAGCAGCCAAGCCCGGCGACGGGGGACTAATGAAAAACTGTTTTTT
TRBV2	TRBJ2-7	.	.	CASSVGLNSYEQYF	TGTGCCAGCAGTGTGGGACTCAACTCCTACGAGCAGTACTTC
TRBV7-9	TRBJ2-1	.	TRBD2	CASRFTSGGREQFF	TGTGCCAGCAGGTTCACTAGCGGGGGTCGTGAGCAGTTCTTC
TRBV7-2	TRBJ1-2	.	TRBD1	CASSRGTERYGYTF	TGTGCCAGCAGCAGAGGGACAGAGAGGTATGGCTACACCTTC
TRBV5-1	TRBJ2-1	.	.	CASSLDESSYNEQFF	TGCGCCAGCAGCTTGGACGAGAGCTCCTACAATGAGCAGTTCTTC
TRBV9	TRBJ2-1	once	.	CASSVESGSSSYNEQFF	TGTGCCAGCAGCGTAGAGAGCGGTAGTAGCTCCTACAATGAGCAGTTCTTC
TRBV21-1	TRBJ1-3	.	.	CASSPQQTVAPFENTIYF	TGTGCCAGCAGCCCACAGCAGACAGTCGCCCCATTTGAAAACACCATATATTTT
TRBV4-1	TRBJ2-7	few	.	CASSLSSRSAFRSSYEQYF	TGCGCCAGCAGCCTCTCCAGTAGGTCCGCATTCCGGAGCTCCTACGAGCAGTACTTC
TRBV4-1	TRBJ2-7	.	TRBD2	CASSQDTSGSSYEQYF	TGCGCCAGCAGCCAAGATACTAGCGGGAGCTCCTACGAGCAGTACTTC
TRBV30	TRBJ2-3	.	.	CAWRSGTHGTDTQYF	TGTGCCTGGAGATCCGGGACACACGGGACAGATACGCAGTATTTT
TRBV30	TRBJ1-2	.	TRBD1	CAWTRQGRIYGYTF	TGTGCCTGGACGAGACAGGGCCGAATCTATGGCTACACCTTC
TRBV21-1	TRBJ2-5	.	.	CASSSRLAGPQETQYF	TGTGCCAGCAGCAGCCGACTAGCGGGACCCCAAGAGACCCAGTACTTC
TRBV29-1	TRBJ2-3	.	.	CSAAFDDTQYF	TGCAGCGCCGCGTTTGATGATACGCAGTATTTT
TRBV28	TRBJ1-4	.	TRBD1	CATQRDRGGGEKLFF	TGTGCCACCCAGCGAGACAGGGGAGGAGGTGAAAAACTGTTTTTT
TRBV5-1	TRBJ1-3	.	TRBD1	CASSPRIPKRQGNF	TGCGCCAGCAGCCCACGAATTCCTAAGAGACAGGGCAATTTT
TRBV19	TRBJ1-6	few	.	CASKPGPSGDSPLHF	TGTGCCAGTAAGCCAGGCCCTTCTGGCGATTCACCCCTCCACTTT
TRBV5-1	TRBJ2-7	.	.	CASSLGGMGGSYEQYF	TGCGCCAGCAGCTTGGGGGGAATGGGAGGTTCCTACGAGCAGTACTTC